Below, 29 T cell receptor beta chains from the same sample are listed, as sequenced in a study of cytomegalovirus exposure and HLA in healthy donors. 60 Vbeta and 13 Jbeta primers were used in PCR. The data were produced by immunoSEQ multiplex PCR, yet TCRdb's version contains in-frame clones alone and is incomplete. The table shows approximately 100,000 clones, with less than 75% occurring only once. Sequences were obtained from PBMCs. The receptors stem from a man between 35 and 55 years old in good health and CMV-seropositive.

CDR3 in DNA: TGTGCCAGCAGTCCCCCTCCGGGACAACATAACTATGGCTACACCTTC. It encodes CASSPPPGQHNYGYTF. The rearrangement joins TRBV28 to TRBJ1-2; maybe TRBD1 (6 bases). Trimming pared 5 bases from V and 1 base from J, leaving 17 bases between. CDR3 length: 16 residues. Germline-derived CDR1 and CDR2 are MDHEN and SYDVKM.

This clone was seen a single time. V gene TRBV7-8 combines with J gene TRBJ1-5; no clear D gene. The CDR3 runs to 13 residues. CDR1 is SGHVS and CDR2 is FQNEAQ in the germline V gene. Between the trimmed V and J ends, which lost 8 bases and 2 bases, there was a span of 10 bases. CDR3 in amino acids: CASGKGGNQPQHF. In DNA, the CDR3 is TGTGCCAGCGGAAAAGGAGGCAATCAGCCCCAGCATTTT.

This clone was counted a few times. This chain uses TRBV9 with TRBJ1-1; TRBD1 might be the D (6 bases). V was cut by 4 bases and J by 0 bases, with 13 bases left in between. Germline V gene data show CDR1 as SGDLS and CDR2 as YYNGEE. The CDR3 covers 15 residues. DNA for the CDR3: TGTGCCAGCAGCCGTACACAGGGCGTGAACACTGAAGCTTTCTTT. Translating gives CASSRTQGVNTEAFF.

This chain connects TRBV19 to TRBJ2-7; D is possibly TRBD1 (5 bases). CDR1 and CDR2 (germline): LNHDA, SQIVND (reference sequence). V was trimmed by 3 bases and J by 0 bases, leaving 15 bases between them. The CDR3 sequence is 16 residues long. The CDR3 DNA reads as TGTGCCAGTAGTATTTCTGTAGGGGCGAGCTCCTACGAGCAGTACTTC. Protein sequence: CASSISVGASSYEQYF. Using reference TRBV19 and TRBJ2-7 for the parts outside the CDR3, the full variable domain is DGGITQSPKYLFRKEGQNVTLSCEQNLNHDAMYWYRQDPGQGLRLIYYSQIVNDFQKGDIAEGYSVSREKKESFPLTVTSAQKNPTAFYLCASSISVGASSYEQYFGPGTRLTVT.

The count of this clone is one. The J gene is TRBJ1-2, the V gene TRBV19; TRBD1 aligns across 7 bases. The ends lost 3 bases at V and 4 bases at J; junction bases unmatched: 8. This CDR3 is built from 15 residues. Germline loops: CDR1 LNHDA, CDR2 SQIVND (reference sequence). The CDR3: CASSIPRGISYGYTF. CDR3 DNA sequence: TGTGCCAGTAGTATCCCCAGGGGGATTAGCTATGGCTACACCTTC.

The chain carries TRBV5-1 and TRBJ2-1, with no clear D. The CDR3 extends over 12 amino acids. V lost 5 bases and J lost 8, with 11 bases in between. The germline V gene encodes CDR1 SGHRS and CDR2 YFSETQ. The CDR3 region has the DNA TGCGCCAGCAGTCGCCCCGGAGATGAGCAGTTCTTC. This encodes CASSRPGDEQFF.

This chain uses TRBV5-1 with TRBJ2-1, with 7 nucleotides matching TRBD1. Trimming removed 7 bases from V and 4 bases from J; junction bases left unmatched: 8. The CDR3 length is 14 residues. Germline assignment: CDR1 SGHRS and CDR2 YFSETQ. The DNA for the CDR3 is TGCGCCAGCTCCTCTCAACAGGGGTACAATGAGCAGTTCTTC. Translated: CASSSQQGYNEQFF.

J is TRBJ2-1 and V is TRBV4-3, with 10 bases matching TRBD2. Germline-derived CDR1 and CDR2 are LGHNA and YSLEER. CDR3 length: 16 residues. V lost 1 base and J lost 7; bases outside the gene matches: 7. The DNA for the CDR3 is TGCGCCAGCAGCCAAGTTCTAGCGGGAGAAGGGAATGAGCAGTTCTTC. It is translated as CASSQVLAGEGNEQFF.

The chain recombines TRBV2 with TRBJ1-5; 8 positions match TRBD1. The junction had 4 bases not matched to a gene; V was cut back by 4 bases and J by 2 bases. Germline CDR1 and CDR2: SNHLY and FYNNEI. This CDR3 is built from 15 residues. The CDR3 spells CASSVTTGGNQPQHF. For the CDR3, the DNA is TGTGCCAGCAGTGTTACGACAGGGGGCAATCAGCCCCAGCATTTT.

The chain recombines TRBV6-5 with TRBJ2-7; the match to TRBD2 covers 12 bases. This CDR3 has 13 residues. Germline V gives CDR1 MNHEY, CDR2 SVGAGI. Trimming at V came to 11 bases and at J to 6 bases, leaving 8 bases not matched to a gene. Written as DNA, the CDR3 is TGTGCCGGAGGACTAGCGGGAACCTCCGAGCAGTACTTC. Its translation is CAGGLAGTSEQYF.

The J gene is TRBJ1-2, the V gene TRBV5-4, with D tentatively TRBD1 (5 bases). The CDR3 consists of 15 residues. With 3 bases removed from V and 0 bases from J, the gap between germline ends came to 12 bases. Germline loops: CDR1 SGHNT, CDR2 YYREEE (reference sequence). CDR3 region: CASSSAGKPNYGYTF. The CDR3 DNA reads TGTGCCAGCAGCTCCGCAGGGAAGCCTAACTATGGCTACACCTTC.

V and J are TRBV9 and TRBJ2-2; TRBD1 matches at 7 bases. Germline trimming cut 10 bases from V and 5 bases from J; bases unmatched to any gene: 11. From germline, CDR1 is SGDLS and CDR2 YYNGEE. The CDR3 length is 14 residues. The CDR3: CASRGQDDTGELFF. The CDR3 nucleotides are TGTGCCTCAAGGGGGCAGGACGATACCGGGGAGCTGTTTTTT. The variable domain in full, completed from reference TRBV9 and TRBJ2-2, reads DSGVTQTPKHLITATGQRVTLRCSPRSGDLSVYWYQQSLDQGLQFLIQYYNGEERAKGNILERFSAQQFPDLHSELNLSSLELGDSALYFCASRGQDDTGELFFGEGSRLTVL.

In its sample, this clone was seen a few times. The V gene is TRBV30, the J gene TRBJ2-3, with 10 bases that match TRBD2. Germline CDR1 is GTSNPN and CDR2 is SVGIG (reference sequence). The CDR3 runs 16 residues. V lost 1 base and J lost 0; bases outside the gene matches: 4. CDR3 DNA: TGTGCCTGGAGTGCCGGACTAGCGGCTAGCACAGATACGCAGTATTTT. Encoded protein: CAWSAGLAASTDTQYF.

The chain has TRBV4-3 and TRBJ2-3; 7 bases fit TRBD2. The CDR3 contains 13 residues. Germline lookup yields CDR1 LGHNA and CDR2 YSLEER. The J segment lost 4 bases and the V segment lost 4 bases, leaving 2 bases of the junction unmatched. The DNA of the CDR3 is TGCGCCAGCAGCCCGGGGAGGGCAGATACGCAGTATTTT. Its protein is CASSPGRADTQYF.

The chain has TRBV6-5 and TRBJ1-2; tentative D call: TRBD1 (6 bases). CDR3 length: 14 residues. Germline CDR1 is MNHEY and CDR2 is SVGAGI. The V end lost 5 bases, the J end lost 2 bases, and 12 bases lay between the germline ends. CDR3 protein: CASSPDRFNYGYTF. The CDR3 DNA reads TGTGCCAGCAGTCCCGACAGGTTCAACTATGGCTACACCTTC.

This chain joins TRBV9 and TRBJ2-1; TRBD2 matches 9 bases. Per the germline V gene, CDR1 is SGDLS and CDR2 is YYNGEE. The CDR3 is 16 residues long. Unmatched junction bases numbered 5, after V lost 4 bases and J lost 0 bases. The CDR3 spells CASSPGSGSSYNEQFF. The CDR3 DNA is TGTGCCAGCAGCCCGGGTAGCGGGAGCTCCTACAATGAGCAGTTCTTC.

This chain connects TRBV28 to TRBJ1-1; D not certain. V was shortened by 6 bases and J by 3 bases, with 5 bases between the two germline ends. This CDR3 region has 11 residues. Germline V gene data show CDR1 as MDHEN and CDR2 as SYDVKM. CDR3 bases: TGTGCCAGCAGCCCCGACACTGAAGCTTTCTTT. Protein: CASSPDTEAFF.

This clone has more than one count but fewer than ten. The CDR3 sequence is CASRKEGAGGYTF. CDR3 DNA sequence: TGTGCCAGCAGGAAGGAAGGGGCTGGGGGCTACACCTTC. The gene calls are TRBV6-1 and TRBJ1-2; tentative D call: TRBD1 (5 bases). Per germline, CDR1 MNHNS and CDR2 SASEGT. Trimming took 6 bases from V and 8 from J, leaving 16 bases between them. The CDR3 consists of 13 residues.

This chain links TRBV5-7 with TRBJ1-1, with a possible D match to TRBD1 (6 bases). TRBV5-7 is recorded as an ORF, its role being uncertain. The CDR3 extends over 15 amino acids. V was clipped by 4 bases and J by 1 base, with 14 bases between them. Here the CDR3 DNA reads TGTGCCAGCAGCCGTGAGGACAGTACGAACACTGAAGCTTTCTTT. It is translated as CASSREDSTNTEAFF.

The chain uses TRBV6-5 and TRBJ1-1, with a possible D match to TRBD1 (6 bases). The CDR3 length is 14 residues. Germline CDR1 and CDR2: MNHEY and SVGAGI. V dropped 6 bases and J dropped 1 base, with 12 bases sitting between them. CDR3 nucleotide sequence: TGTGCCAGCAGGACAGACAGGAGGAACACTGAAGCTTTCTTT. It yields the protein CASRTDRRNTEAFF.

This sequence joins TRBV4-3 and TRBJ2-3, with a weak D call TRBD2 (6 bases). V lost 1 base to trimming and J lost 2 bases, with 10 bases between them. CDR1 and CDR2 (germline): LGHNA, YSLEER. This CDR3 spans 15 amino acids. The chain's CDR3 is CASSQGEVYTDTQYF. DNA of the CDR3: TGCGCCAGCAGCCAAGGGGAGGTCTACACAGATACGCAGTATTTT.

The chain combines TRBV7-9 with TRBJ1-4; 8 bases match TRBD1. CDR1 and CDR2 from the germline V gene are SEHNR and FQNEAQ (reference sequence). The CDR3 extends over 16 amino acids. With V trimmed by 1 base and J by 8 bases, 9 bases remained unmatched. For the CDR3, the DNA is TGTGCCAGCAGCTTAGGGGAGACAGGGGCAGGAGAAAAACTGTTTTTT. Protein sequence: CASSLGETGAGEKLFF. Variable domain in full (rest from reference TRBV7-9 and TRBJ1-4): DTGVSQNPRHKITKRGQNVTFRCDPISEHNRLYWYRQTLGQGPEFLTYFQNEAQLEKSRLLSDRFSAERPKGSFSTLEIQRTEQGDSAMYLCASSLGETGAGEKLFFGSGTQLSVL.

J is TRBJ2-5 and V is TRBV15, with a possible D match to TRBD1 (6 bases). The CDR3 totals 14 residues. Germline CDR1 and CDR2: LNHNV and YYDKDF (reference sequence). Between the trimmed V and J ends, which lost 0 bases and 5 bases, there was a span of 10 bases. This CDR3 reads CATSRDTGSETQYF. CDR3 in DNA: TGTGCCACCAGCAGAGATACAGGGTCGGAGACCCAGTACTTC.

CDR3 nucleotides: TGTGCCAGCCAGGGAGGGAGGGAAAAACTGTTTTTT. Its translation: CASQGGREKLFF. The gene calls are TRBV25-1 and TRBJ1-4; weak D call: TRBD1 (5 bases). Germline CDR1 and CDR2: MGHDK and SYGVNS. Trimming removed 8 bases at V and 8 bases at J, with 12 bases between. This CDR3 contains 12 residues.

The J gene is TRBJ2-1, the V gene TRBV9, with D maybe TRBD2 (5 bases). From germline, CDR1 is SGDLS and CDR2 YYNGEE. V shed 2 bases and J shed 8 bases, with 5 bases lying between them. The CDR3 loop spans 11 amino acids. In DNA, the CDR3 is TGTGCCAGCAGCGTTAGCGATGAGCAGTTCTTC. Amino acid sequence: CASSVSDEQFF.

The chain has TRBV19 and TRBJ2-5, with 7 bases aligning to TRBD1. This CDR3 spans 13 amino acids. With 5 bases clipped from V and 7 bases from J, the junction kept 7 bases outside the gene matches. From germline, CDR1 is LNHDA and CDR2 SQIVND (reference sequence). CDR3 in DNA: TGTGCCAGTAGTGAAGGGGGCAAGGTGACCCAGTACTTC. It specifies CASSEGGKVTQYF.

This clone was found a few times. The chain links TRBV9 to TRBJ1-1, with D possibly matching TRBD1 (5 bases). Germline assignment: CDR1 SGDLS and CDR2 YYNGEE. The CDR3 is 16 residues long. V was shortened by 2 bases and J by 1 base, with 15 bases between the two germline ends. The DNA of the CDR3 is TGTGCCAGCAGCGTCGGGGGAGCGGGTTCGAACACTGAAGCTTTCTTT. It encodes CASSVGGAGSNTEAFF.

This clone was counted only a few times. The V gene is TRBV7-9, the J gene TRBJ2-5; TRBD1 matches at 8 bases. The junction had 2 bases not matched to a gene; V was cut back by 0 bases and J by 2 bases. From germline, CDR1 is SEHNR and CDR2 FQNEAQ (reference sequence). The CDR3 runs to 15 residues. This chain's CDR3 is CASSLARTGQETQYF. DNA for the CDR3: TGTGCCAGCAGCTTAGCGAGGACAGGGCAAGAGACCCAGTACTTC. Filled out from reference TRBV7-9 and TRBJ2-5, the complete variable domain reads DTGVSQNPRHKITKRGQNVTFRCDPISEHNRLYWYRQTLGQGPEFLTYFQNEAQLEKSRLLSDRFSAERPKGSFSTLEIQRTEQGDSAMYLCASSLARTGQETQYFGPGTRLLVL.

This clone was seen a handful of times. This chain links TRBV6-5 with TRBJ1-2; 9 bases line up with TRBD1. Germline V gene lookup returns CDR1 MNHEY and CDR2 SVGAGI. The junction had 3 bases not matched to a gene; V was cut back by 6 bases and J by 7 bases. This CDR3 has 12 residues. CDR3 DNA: TGTGCCAGCAGACAGGGGGCAAGTGGCTACACCTTC. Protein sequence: CASRQGASGYTF.